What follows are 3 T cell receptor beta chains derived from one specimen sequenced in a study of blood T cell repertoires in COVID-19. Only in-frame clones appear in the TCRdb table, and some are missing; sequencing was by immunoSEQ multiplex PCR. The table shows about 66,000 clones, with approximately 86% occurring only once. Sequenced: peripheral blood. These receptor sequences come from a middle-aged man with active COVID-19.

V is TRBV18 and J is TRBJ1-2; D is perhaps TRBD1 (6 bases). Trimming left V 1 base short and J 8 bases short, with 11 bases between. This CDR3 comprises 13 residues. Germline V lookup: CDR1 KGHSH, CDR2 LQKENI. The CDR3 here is CASSPRPRGGYTF. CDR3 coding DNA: TGTGCCAGCTCACCACGGCCCAGGGGCGGCTACACCTTC.

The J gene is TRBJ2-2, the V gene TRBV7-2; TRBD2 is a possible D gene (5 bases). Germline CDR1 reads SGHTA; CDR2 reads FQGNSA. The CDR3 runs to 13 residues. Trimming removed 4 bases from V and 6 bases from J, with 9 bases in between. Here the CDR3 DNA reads TGTGCCAGCAGCTCTCCACTAGCCGGGGAGCTGTTTTTT. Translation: CASSSPLAGELFF.

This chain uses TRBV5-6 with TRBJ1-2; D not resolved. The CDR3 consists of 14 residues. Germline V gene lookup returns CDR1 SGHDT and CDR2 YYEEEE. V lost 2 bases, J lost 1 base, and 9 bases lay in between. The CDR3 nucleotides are TGTGCCAGCAGCTTCCGGAGGGATAACTATGGCTACACCTTC. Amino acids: CASSFRRDNYGYTF.